This TCR beta chain was recovered during a study of OX40 agonist ivuxolimab in advanced cancers. Here immunoSEQ multiplex PCR was the method, and the copy in TCRdb shows in-frame clones only, minus some. This sample has tens of thousands of clones; roughly 80% occur once, and the top ten carry around 4.2%. The CDR3 extends over 13 amino acids. Between the trimmed V and J ends, which lost 3 bases and 7 bases, there was a span of 10 bases. Germline assignment: CDR1 SGHAT and CDR2 FQNNGV. This clone came up many times. The sequence was obtained from an adult with an advanced solid tumor such as melanoma, head and neck, liver or kidney cancer. This chain connects TRBV11-2 to TRBJ1-5; a possible D gene is TRBD1 (6 bases). The sample here was CD4+ or CD8+ T cells sorted from blood, taken in a trial of the OX40 agonist ivuxolimab. CDR3 amino acids: CASSLNRDQPQHF. The CDR3 nucleotides read TGTGCCAGCAGCTTGAACAGGGACCAGCCCCAGCATTTT.